This TCR beta chain is from a study of cytomegalovirus exposure and HLA in healthy donors. The CDR3 totals 19 residues. V shed 2 bases, J shed 5 bases, and the junction held 11 bases outside the gene matches. The germline V gene has CDR1 SEHNR and CDR2 FQNEAQ (reference sequence). Use of 60 Vbeta and 13 Jbeta primers characterized the PCR. Libraries were prepared by immunoSEQ multiplex PCR; TCRdb keeps only in-frame clonotypes and omits some of them. The sample includes around 94,000 clones, approximately 76% of them seen just once. The sequence was collected from a woman aged 60 to 75 in good health and CMV-seropositive. The J gene is TRBJ2-2, the V gene TRBV7-9; 13 bases fit TRBD2. Source material: PBMCs. DNA for the CDR3: TGTGCCAGCAGCTTACCCACTAGCGGGAGGGCCTATGGGACCGGGGAGCTGTTTTTT. This codes for CASSLPTSGRAYGTGELFF.